This TCR beta chain was sequenced for a study of blood T cell repertoires in COVID-19. Background on the study: Researchers got acute and convalescent COVID-19 samples from the United States, Italy and Spain.

Data came from immunoSEQ multiplex PCR; TCRdb stores just in-frame clones and leaves some out. Among under 20,000 clones listed, roughly nine tenths were seen once. The CDR3 runs 11 residues. Germline trimming cut 4 bases from V and 10 bases from J; bases unmatched to any gene: 5. The germline V gene has CDR1 DFQATT and CDR2 SNEGSKA (reference sequence). This TCR was recovered from a human donor in a cohort sampled during active COVID-19. The chain uses TRBV20-1 and TRBJ1-2; the match to TRBD1 covers 8 bases. The specimen sequenced was peripheral blood. The CDR3 region has the DNA TGCAGTGCTATCAGGGGGCGCGACTACACCTTC. It is translated as CSAIRGRDYTF.